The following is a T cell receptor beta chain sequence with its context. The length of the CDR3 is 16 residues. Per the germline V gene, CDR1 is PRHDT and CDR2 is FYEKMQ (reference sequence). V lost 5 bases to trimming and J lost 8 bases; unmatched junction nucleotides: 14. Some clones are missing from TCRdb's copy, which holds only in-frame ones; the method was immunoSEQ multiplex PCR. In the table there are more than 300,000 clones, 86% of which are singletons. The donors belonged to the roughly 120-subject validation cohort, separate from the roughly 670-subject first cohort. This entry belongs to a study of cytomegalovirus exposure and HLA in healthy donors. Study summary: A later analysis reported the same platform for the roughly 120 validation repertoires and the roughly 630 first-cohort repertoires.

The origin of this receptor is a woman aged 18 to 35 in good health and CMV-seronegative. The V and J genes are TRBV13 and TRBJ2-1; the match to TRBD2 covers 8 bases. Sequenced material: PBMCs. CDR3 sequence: CASSGPVAGRRDEQFF. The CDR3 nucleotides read TGTGCCAGCAGCGGACCAGTAGCGGGACGTCGCGATGAGCAGTTCTTC. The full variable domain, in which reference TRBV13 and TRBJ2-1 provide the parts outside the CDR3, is AAGVIQSPRHLIKEKRETATLKCYPIPRHDTVYWYQQGPGQDPQFLISFYEKMQSDKGSIPDRFSAQQFSDYHSELNMSSLELGDSALYFCASSGPVAGRRDEQFFGPGTRLTVL.